Listed below are T cell receptor beta chains from one sample, sequenced in a study of blood T cell repertoires in COVID-19. TCRdb's copy holds only in-frame clones and misses some; the assay was immunoSEQ multiplex PCR. The sample lists about 470,000 clones; about nine tenths were seen once. Sample: PBMCs or T cells enriched from blood (not recorded which). All receptors come from a woman in her late teens or twenties who had recovered from COVID-19. Both conserved end residues are part of each CDR3. The D gene is left open where the match is weak. Size values are once, few and many counts, or a class for expanded clones, and some rows have none.

.,TRBV9,TRBD2,TRBJ2-5,TGTGCCAGCAGCGCTAGCGGGGGGGGAGAGACCCAGTACTTC,CASSASGGGETQYF
.,TRBV7-9,.,TRBJ1-5,TGTGCCAGCAGCTTGGGGGGGCTCAGCAGCAATCAGCCCCAGCATTTT,CASSLGGLSSNQPQHF
.,TRBV5-1,.,TRBJ1-6,TGCGCCAGCAGCTTTGACACCAGCTATAATTCACCCCTCCACTTT,CASSFDTSYNSPLHF
.,TRBV28,.,TRBJ1-2,TGTGCCAGCAGTTCCCCGGATGACAGTTTATACTATGGCTACACCTTC,CASSSPDDSLYYGYTF
.,TRBV27,TRBD1,TRBJ1-1,TGTGCCAGCAGGCGGGGACAGATGAACACTGAAGCTTTCTTT,CASRRGQMNTEAFF
few,TRBV9,.,TRBJ1-6,TGTGCCAGCAGCCCTTCCGGGGGGCTGGATTCACCCCTCCACTTT,CASSPSGGLDSPLHF
once,TRBV7-9,.,TRBJ2-3,TGTGCCAGCAGCTTAGCGGGTCTAGCTTCAGATACGCAGTATTTT,CASSLAGLASDTQYF
.,TRBV13,TRBD1,TRBJ2-1,TGTGCCAGCAGCGCGGACAGGCTCAGTAGCTCCTACAATGAGCAGTTCTTC,CASSADRLSSSYNEQFF
once,TRBV30,TRBD1,TRBJ1-2,TGTGCCTGGGAGTCGGACAGGACCTACCTCTATGGCTACACCTTC,CAWESDRTYLYGYTF
.,TRBV6-6,.,TRBJ1-5,TGTGCCAGCAGTTACTCGTCACTCCAGGATCAGCCCCAGCATTTT,CASSYSSLQDQPQHF
.,TRBV9,.,TRBJ2-1,TGTGCCAGCAGCGTAACCCCCCTCAGCGGGGAGCAGTTCTTC,CASSVTPLSGEQFF
.,TRBV3-1/TRBV3-2,.,TRBJ1-6,TGTGCCAGCAGCCAGGGCCCCAGGGATTCACCCCTCCACTTT,CASSQGPRDSPLHF
once,TRBV4-1,TRBD1,TRBJ1-2,TGCGCCAGCAGCCAAGTCCCCGCGACAGGGGGCGCTTTCACCTTC,CASSQVPATGGAFTF
.,TRBV9,.,TRBJ1-6,TGTGCCAGCAGCACCCAGGGAGGGTCACCCCTCCACTTT,CASSTQGGSPLHF
.,TRBV11-2,.,TRBJ1-2,TGTGCCAGCAGCTTGGGACTTTATGGCTACACCTTC,CASSLGLYGYTF
.,TRBV12-3/TRBV12-4,.,TRBJ2-2,TGTGCCAGCGCGGGGCCGAGAACCGGGGAGCTGTTTTTT,CASAGPRTGELFF
.,TRBV5-4,.,TRBJ1-1,TGTGCCAGCAGCTTGGATGGGCGAGAAAACACTGAAGCTTTCTTT,CASSLDGRENTEAFF
.,TRBV5-5,TRBD1,TRBJ1-4,TGTGCCAGCAGCTCGGCCCCAGGGGGGACGCATGAAAAACTGTTTTTT,CASSSAPGGTHEKLFF
.,TRBV27,.,TRBJ1-3,TGTGCCAGCAGTTCTGGGGGCGGAAACACCATATATTTT,CASSSGGGNTIYF
.,TRBV5-1,.,TRBJ1-1,TGCGCCAGCAGCCTCGACCGGGACACGCCTGAAGCTTTCTTT,CASSLDRDTPEAFF
.,TRBV9,.,TRBJ1-6,TGTGCCAGCAGCGTACCGGATTCACCCCTCCACTTT,CASSVPDSPLHF
.,TRBV5-7,.,TRBJ1-1,TGTGCCAGCATGCGGTACACTGAAGCTTTCTTT,CASMRYTEAFF
.,TRBV5-5,.,TRBJ2-1,TGTGCCAGCAGCTTGTCCAGGGGTAACGATGAGCAGTTCTTC,CASSLSRGNDEQFF